These 30 T cell receptor beta chains share one sample of origin, sequenced in a study of cytomegalovirus exposure and HLA in healthy donors. The PCR was carried out with 60 Vbeta primers and 13 Jbeta primers. Sequencing used immunoSEQ multiplex PCR; TCRdb keeps in-frame clones, though not all of them. The table records more than 150,000 clones, 80% to 85% of them present only once. The sample comprised PBMCs. These receptor sequences come from a man between 35 and 55 years old in good health and CMV-seropositive.

The chain employs TRBV18 and TRBJ2-3; 10 bases line up with TRBD2. The CDR3 is made up of 16 amino acids. The V and J ends lost 3 bases and 0 bases, in that order; junction bases with no gene match: 3. Germline CDR1 and CDR2: KGHSH and LQKENI. DNA for the CDR3: TGTGCCAGCTCACCGAAGACTAGCGGGAGCACAGATACGCAGTATTTT. This translates into CASSPKTSGSTDTQYF.

This clone showed up just a few times. This chain joins TRBV14 and TRBJ2-3, with 8 nucleotides matching TRBD2. With 4 bases clipped from V and 4 bases from J, the junction kept 1 base outside the gene matches. Germline assignment: CDR1 SGHDN and CDR2 FVKESK. There are 13 residues in the CDR3. CDR3 in amino acids: CASSLGGADTQYF. CDR3 nucleotides: TGTGCCAGCAGCCTCGGGGGGGCAGATACGCAGTATTTT.

The genes are TRBV7-2 and TRBJ1-4; D gene ambiguous. The length of the CDR3 is 16 residues. CDR1 is SGHTA, CDR2 FQGNSA, per germline. Trimming took 1 base from V and 9 from J, leaving 18 bases between them. This chain's CDR3 is CASSLVPGVAGKKLFF. CDR3 nucleotides: TGTGCCAGCAGCTTAGTGCCCGGGGTAGCCGGGAAAAAACTGTTTTTT.

V usage is TRBV25-1 and J usage is TRBJ1-3, with D possibly matching TRBD1 (5 bases). The CDR3 is 14 amino acids. Germline V gene data show CDR1 as MGHDK and CDR2 as SYGVNS. V shed 3 bases and J shed 4 bases, with 10 bases lying between them. CDR3 in amino acids: CASSDSGVGNTIYF. The CDR3 DNA is TGTGCCAGCAGTGATTCGGGGGTAGGAAACACCATATATTTT.

The chain recombines TRBV2 with TRBJ2-7; D may be TRBD2 (6 bases). Germline V lookup: CDR1 SNHLY, CDR2 FYNNEI. The CDR3 totals 11 residues. Trimming shortened V by 6 bases and J by 5 bases, and 8 bases separated the two germline ends. The CDR3 region is CASRGGNEQYF. In DNA, the CDR3 is TGTGCCAGCAGGGGCGGGAACGAGCAGTACTTC.

This clone has a handful of counts. This rearrangement joins TRBV7-6 to TRBJ1-4; D not certain. Germline assignment: CDR1 SGHVS and CDR2 FNYEAQ. Trimming stripped 3 bases from V and 7 bases from J, with 15 bases between. CDR3 length: 15 residues. This CDR3 reads CASSLGAGMGEKLFF. CDR3 bases: TGTGCCAGCAGCTTGGGTGCCGGGATGGGTGAAAAACTGTTTTTT. Supplemented by reference TRBV7-6 and TRBJ1-4, the full variable domain reads GAGVSQSPRYKVTKRGQDVALRCDPISGHVSLYWYRQALGQGPEFLTYFNYEAQQDKSGLPNDRFSAERPEGSISTLTIQRTEQRDSAMYRCASSLGAGMGEKLFFGSGTQLSVL.

The rearrangement links TRBV5-6 to TRBJ2-5, with 9 nucleotides matching TRBD1. Losses at the gene ends were 4 bases for V and 6 bases for J; bases not matched to a gene: 10. This CDR3 has 15 amino acids. The germline CDR1 and CDR2 sequences are SGHDT and YYEEEE. In DNA form, the CDR3 reads TGTGCCAGCAGCGTAACAGGGGGCTTTCACAAGACCCAGTACTTC. Translating it yields CASSVTGGFHKTQYF.

This chain uses TRBV12-5 with TRBJ2-7; D gene ambiguous. The germline V gene encodes CDR1 LGHNT and CDR2 FRNRAP. V was trimmed by 6 bases and J by 2 bases, leaving 8 bases between them. CDR3 size: 12 residues. The DNA of the CDR3 is TGTGCTAGTGGGCACCCTACCTACGAGCAGTACTTC. It specifies CASGHPTYEQYF.

The V call is TRBV7-2, the J call TRBJ2-7; tentatively, D is TRBD1 (5 bases). Per germline, CDR1 SGHTA and CDR2 FQGNSA. Trimming pared 5 bases from V and 6 bases from J, leaving 8 bases between. This CDR3 has 11 amino acids. The CDR3 sequence is CASSLGAEQYF. CDR3 sequence (DNA): TGTGCCAGCAGCCTAGGGGCCGAGCAGTACTTC. The full variable domain, rest sourced from reference TRBV7-2 and TRBJ2-7, is GAGVSQSPSNKVTEKGKDVELRCDPISGHTALYWYRQSLGQGLEFLIYFQGNSAPDKSGLPSDRFSAERTGGSVSTLTIQRTQQEDSAVYLCASSLGAEQYFGPGTRLTVT.

V and J are TRBV6-5 and TRBJ2-7, with D tentatively TRBD1 (7 bases). CDR3 length: 13 amino acids. Deletions cut 7 bases from V and 7 bases from J, with 17 bases between. Germline V lookup: CDR1 MNHEY, CDR2 SVGAGI. This CDR3 reads CASTPGGLGEQYF. In nucleotides, the CDR3 is TGTGCCAGCACCCCAGGGGGGCTCGGTGAGCAGTACTTC.

The chain joins TRBV5-1 to TRBJ1-4; the D gene is possibly TRBD1 (6 bases). Germline V gene lookup returns CDR1 SGHRS and CDR2 YFSETQ. This CDR3 has 15 amino acids. The V end lost 4 bases, the J end lost 8 bases, and 18 bases lay between the germline ends. The CDR3: CASSLLGGGLEKLFF. The CDR3, as DNA: TGCGCCAGCAGCCTTCTAGGGGGGGGTTTAGAAAAACTGTTTTTT.

The J gene is TRBJ1-2, the V gene TRBV9; D call uncertain. Germline CDR1 is SGDLS and CDR2 is YYNGEE. V lost 0 bases and J lost 4, with 13 bases in between. The CDR3 is 15 amino acids. The CDR3 DNA reads as TGTGCCAGCAGCGTAGGGGCACCGCGGGGCTATGGCTACACCTTC. Its translation: CASSVGAPRGYGYTF.

V and J are TRBV9 and TRBJ1-4; unclear D gene. Germline lookup yields CDR1 SGDLS and CDR2 YYNGEE. With 2 bases removed from V and 0 bases from J, the gap between germline ends came to 11 bases. The length of the CDR3 is 16 residues. Written as DNA, the CDR3 is TGTGCCAGCAGCGTTGCGCCATCCCCAACTAATGAAAAACTGTTTTTT. This codes for CASSVAPSPTNEKLFF.

V is TRBV19 and J is TRBJ2-2; 11 bases agree with TRBD1. The CDR3 contains 14 residues. The V segment lost 6 bases and the J segment 3 bases; nucleotides outside the gene matches: 0. The germline gives CDR1 LNHDA, CDR2 SQIVND (reference sequence). The CDR3 loop is CASRGQGDTGELFF. The CDR3 DNA follows: TGTGCCAGTAGGGGACAGGGGGACACCGGGGAGCTGTTTTTT.

This sequence joins TRBV29-1 and TRBJ1-1; the D gene is possibly TRBD1 (6 bases). The V gene lost 5 bases and the J gene lost 5 bases, with 15 bases spanning the gap. The CDR3 extends over 13 amino acids. CDR1 is SQVTM, CDR2 ANQGSEA, per germline. The DNA for the CDR3 is TGCAGCGTTAAACAGGGTCAGGGGACTGAAGCTTTCTTT. It codes for CSVKQGQGTEAFF.

This clone has only a few counts. The V gene is TRBV19, the J gene TRBJ1-2, with TRBD1 as a possible D gene (6 bases). Germline V gene sequence: CDR1 LNHDA, CDR2 SQIVND (reference sequence). Trimming took off 6 bases at V and 4 bases at J, with 15 bases between the two ends. This CDR3 is 14 amino acids long. This CDR3 is CASRRQELFYGYTF. DNA of the CDR3: TGTGCCAGTAGAAGACAGGAACTTTTCTATGGCTACACCTTC.

The chain uses TRBV7-2 and TRBJ2-7; a weak D match, TRBD1 (5 bases). Germline CDR1 and CDR2: SGHTA and FQGNSA. V was cut by 5 bases and J by 2 bases, with 19 bases left in between. The CDR3 loop spans 16 amino acids. Here the CDR3 reads CASSPESGSTTYEQYF. Written as DNA, the CDR3 is TGTGCCAGCAGCCCCGAATCAGGGTCAACTACCTACGAGCAGTACTTC.

V gene TRBV12-5 combines with J gene TRBJ2-5, with 7 bases fitting TRBD2. From germline, CDR1 is LGHNT and CDR2 FRNRAP. V shed 6 bases and J 2 bases; nucleotides not matched to a gene: 12. The CDR3 runs 16 residues. In nucleotides, the CDR3 is TGTGCTAGTGGCAACGACCGCGGGGGATGGCAAGAGACCCAGTACTTC. Translation gives CASGNDRGGWQETQYF. Full variable domain (outside the CDR3, taken from reference TRBV12-5 and TRBJ2-5): DARVTQTPRHKVTEMGQEVTMRCQPILGHNTVFWYRQTMMQGLELLAYFRNRAPLDDSGMPKDRFSAEMPDATLATLKIQPSEPRDSAVYFCASGNDRGGWQETQYFGPGTRLLVL.

The chain joins TRBV6-5 to TRBJ1-2; 10 nucleotides line up with TRBD1. Germline CDR1 MNHEY, CDR2 SVGAGI. This CDR3 spans 13 amino acids. J gave up 6 bases and V 4 bases, and 2 bases lay outside the gene matches. CDR3 nucleotides: TGTGCCAGCAGTTCCGACAGGGGGCATGGCTACACCTTC. Translation gives CASSSDRGHGYTF.

The chain recombines TRBV5-6 with TRBJ2-2; TRBD1 is a possible D gene (6 bases). Germline V lookup: CDR1 SGHDT, CDR2 YYEEEE. V was shortened by 7 bases and J by 3 bases, with 16 bases between the two germline ends. There are 15 residues in the CDR3. CDR3 protein: CASAGEQGYTGELFF. Here the CDR3 DNA reads TGTGCCAGCGCAGGGGAGCAGGGGTACACCGGGGAGCTGTTTTTT.

This rearrangement joins TRBV4-1 to TRBJ1-2, with unresolved D. The V and J ends lost 0 bases and 7 bases respectively, with 18 bases between them. The CDR3 has 16 residues. Germline V lookup: CDR1 MGHRA, CDR2 YSYEKL. Here the CDR3 DNA reads TGCGCCAGCAGCCAAGAGGTGGAGGGTTTTGGCTCTGGCTACACCTTC. Its protein is CASSQEVEGFGSGYTF.

The chain joins TRBV29-1 to TRBJ2-7; tentatively, D is TRBD2 (5 bases). V dropped 4 bases and J dropped 1 base, with 11 bases sitting between them. The germline V gene encodes CDR1 SQVTM and CDR2 ANQGSEA. The CDR3 runs to 13 residues. This CDR3 reads CSVGRPGSYEQYF. The CDR3 nucleotides are TGCAGCGTTGGGAGACCGGGGTCCTACGAGCAGTACTTC.

V gene TRBV10-3 combines with J gene TRBJ1-1, with TRBD1 matching over 8 bases. CDR3 length equals 16 residues. The junction had 6 bases not matched to a gene; V was cut back by 2 bases and J by 1 base. CDR1 ENHRY and CDR2 SYGVKD come from the germline V gene. The chain's CDR3 is CAISEPRGTGNTEAFF. CDR3 in DNA: TGTGCCATCAGTGAGCCCAGGGGGACAGGGAACACTGAAGCTTTCTTT.

V usage is TRBV6-5 and J usage is TRBJ2-1; 9 bases are shared with TRBD1. J lost 5 bases, V lost 6 bases, and 8 bases had no gene match. The CDR3 loop spans 15 amino acids. Germline V gene sequence: CDR1 MNHEY, CDR2 SVGAGI. Here the CDR3 DNA reads TGTGCCAGCAGCCCCGGGACAGGGTTGGACAATGAGCAGTTCTTC. It is translated as CASSPGTGLDNEQFF.

The rearrangement joins TRBV29-1 to TRBJ1-2; D is unclear. The CDR3 has 14 residues. Germline values: CDR1 SQVTM, CDR2 ANQGSEA. V dropped 0 bases and J dropped 5 bases, with 13 bases sitting between them. Here the CDR3 reads CSVEDLTGLYGYTF. The DNA of the CDR3 is TGCAGCGTTGAAGATCTTACCGGACTTTATGGCTACACCTTC.

The chain recombines TRBV5-4 with TRBJ2-5; tentative D call: TRBD1 (6 bases). Trimming took off 4 bases at V and 5 bases at J, with 24 bases between the two ends. Germline V CDR1 and CDR2: SGHNT, YYREEE (reference sequence). The CDR3 totals 17 residues. The CDR3 loop reads CASSGVSVQGHAETQYF. In nucleotides, the CDR3 is TGTGCCAGCAGCGGCGTTAGCGTACAGGGACATGCGGAGACCCAGTACTTC.

The chain recombines TRBV29-1 with TRBJ2-2; 13 nucleotides match TRBD2. The germline V gene has CDR1 SQVTM and CDR2 ANQGSEA. J gave up 6 bases and V 5 bases, and 6 bases lay outside the gene matches. The CDR3 totals 15 residues. The CDR3 protein is CSVTSGGAGAGELFF. The CDR3 DNA reads as TGCAGCGTTACTAGCGGGGGGGCCGGAGCCGGGGAGCTGTTTTTT.

J is TRBJ2-1 and V is TRBV29-1, with TRBD2 identical over 9 bases. In germline, CDR1 is SQVTM, CDR2 ANQGSEA. The CDR3 spans 14 residues. Trimming removed 7 bases from V and 4 bases from J; junction bases left unmatched: 8. In nucleotides, the CDR3 is TGCAGCGCCGAAGGCCTAGCGGGGTACAATGAGCAGTTCTTC. Protein: CSAEGLAGYNEQFF.

This rearrangement joins TRBV4-3 to TRBJ2-3, with D possibly matching TRBD2 (6 bases). Germline CDR1 is LGHNA and CDR2 is YSLEER. V dropped 3 bases and J dropped 0 bases, with 13 bases sitting between them. The CDR3 loop spans 16 amino acids. The CDR3, as DNA: TGCGCCAGCAGCCAGGAGCGGGTCACTAGCACAGATACGCAGTATTTT. This translates into CASSQERVTSTDTQYF.

With regard to this clone: This sample also contains other DNA sequences that code for the same CDR3. This chain links TRBV9 with TRBJ2-5; D unresolved. The CDR3 has 12 amino acids. The V end was cut by 7 bases, the J end by 1 base, with 8 bases between. CDR1 and CDR2 from the germline V gene are SGDLS and YYNGEE. CDR3 bases: TGTGCCAGCTCCCCCGGCCAAGAGACCCAGTACTTC. Protein: CASSPGQETQYF.